This T cell receptor beta chain derives from a study of cytomegalovirus exposure and HLA in healthy donors. Germline V gives CDR1 SGHTA, CDR2 FQGNSA. This CDR3 is built from 13 residues. V shed 3 bases and J shed 2 bases, with 8 bases lying between them. Researchers ran the PCR with 60 Vbeta and 13 Jbeta primers. Assay used: immunoSEQ multiplex PCR; TCRdb lists only in-frame clones, some missing. The sample yields about 110,000 clones, around 80% seen once. The sequencing sample was made of PBMCs. The clonotype was recovered from a woman younger than 30 in good health and CMV-seropositive. The V call is TRBV7-2, the J call TRBJ2-7; no firm D call. Here the CDR3 DNA reads TGTGCCAGCAGCTTCTCTAATACCTACGAGCAGTACTTC. This encodes CASSFSNTYEQYF.